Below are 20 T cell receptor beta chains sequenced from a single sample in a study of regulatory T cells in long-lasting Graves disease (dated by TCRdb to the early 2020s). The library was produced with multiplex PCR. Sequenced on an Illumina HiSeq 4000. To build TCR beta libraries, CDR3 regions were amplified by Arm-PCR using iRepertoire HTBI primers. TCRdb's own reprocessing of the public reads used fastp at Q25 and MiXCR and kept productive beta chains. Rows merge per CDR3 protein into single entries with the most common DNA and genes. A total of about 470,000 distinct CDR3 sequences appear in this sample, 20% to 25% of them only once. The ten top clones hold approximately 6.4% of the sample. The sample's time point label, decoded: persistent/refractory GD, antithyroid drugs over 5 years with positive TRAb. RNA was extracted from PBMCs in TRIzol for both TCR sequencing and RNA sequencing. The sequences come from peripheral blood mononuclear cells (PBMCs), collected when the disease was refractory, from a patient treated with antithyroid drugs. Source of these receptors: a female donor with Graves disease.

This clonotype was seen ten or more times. The CDR3 DNA sequence: TGTGCCAGTAGTTCCGACCGATACACCAACTATGGCTACACCTTC. Its protein product is CASSSDRYTNYGYTF. The rearrangement links TRBV19 to TRBJ1-2; D uncertain. The CDR3 loop spans 15 amino acids. Deletions cut 5 bases from V and 2 bases from J, with 15 bases between. Germline loops: CDR1 LNHDA, CDR2 SQIVND (reference sequence).

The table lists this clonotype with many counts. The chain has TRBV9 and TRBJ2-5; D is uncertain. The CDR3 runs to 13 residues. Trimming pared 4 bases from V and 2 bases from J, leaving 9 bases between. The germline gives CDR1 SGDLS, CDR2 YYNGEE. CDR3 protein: CASSRTEQETQYF. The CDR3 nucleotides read TGTGCCAGCAGCCGGACGGAGCAAGAGACCCAGTACTTC.

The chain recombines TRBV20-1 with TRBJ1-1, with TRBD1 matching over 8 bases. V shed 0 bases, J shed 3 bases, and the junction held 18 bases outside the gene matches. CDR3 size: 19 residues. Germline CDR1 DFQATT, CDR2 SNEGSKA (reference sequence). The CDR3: CSARDLTSDREGRYTEAFF. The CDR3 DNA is TGCAGTGCTAGAGACCTTACCTCGGACAGGGAGGGTCGGTACACTGAAGCTTTCTTT.

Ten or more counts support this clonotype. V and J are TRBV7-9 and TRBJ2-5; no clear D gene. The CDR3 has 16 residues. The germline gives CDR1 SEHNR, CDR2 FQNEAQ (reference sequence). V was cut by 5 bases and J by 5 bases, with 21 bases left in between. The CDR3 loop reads CASSARTTEFGETQYF. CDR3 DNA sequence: TGTGCCAGCAGCGCCCGTACTACAGAATTCGGGGAGACCCAGTACTTC.

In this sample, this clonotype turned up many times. The CDR3 sequence: CASSYDGNTEAFF. DNA of the CDR3: TGTGCCAGCAGTTATGACGGAAACACTGAAGCTTTCTTT. The chain employs TRBV12-3 or TRBV12-4 and TRBJ1-1; D not certain. CDR3 length: 13 amino acids. V lost 4 bases and J lost 2, with 8 bases in between.

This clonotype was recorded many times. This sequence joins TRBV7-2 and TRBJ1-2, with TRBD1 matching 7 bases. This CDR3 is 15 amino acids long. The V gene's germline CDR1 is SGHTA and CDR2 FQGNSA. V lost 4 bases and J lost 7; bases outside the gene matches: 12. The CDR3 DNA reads TGTGCCAGCAGCTCGGGACAGCCCACCGCGGGTGGCTACACCTTC. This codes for CASSSGQPTAGGYTF.

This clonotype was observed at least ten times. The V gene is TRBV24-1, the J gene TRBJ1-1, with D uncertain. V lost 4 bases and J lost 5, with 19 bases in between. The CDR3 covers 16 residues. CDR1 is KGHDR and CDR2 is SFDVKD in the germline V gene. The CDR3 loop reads CATSDATAGGGTEAFF. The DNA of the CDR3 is TGTGCCACCAGTGACGCGACGGCGGGCGGTGGGACTGAAGCTTTCTTT.

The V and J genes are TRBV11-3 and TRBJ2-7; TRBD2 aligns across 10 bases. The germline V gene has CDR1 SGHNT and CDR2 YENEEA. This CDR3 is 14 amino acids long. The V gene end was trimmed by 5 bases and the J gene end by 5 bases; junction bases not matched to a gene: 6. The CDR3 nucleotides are TGTGCCAGCAGCGCGGGACTAGCGTCCCACGAGCAGTACTTC. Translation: CASSAGLASHEQYF. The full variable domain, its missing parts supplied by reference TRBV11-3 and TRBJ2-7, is EAGVVQSPRYKIIEKKQPVAFWCNPISGHNTLYWYLQNLGQGPELLIRYENEEAVDDSQLPKDRFSAERLKGVDSTLKIQPAELGDSAVYLCASSAGLASHEQYFGPGTRLTVT.

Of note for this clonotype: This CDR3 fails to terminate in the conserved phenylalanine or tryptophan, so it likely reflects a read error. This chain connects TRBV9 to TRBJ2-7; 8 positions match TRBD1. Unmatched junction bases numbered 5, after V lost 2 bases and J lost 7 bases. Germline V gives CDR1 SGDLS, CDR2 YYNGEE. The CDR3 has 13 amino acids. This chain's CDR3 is CASSVTGAGEQYL. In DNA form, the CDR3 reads TGTGCCAGCAGCGTGACAGGGGCAGGGGAGCAGTACCTC.

CDR3 sequence: CASSSPQGTNIQYF. DNA of the CDR3: TGTGCCAGCAGTTCACCACAGGGAACAAACATTCAGTACTTC. This rearrangement joins TRBV28 to TRBJ2-4; perhaps TRBD1 as D (6 bases). Trimming stripped 4 bases from V and 6 bases from J, with 13 bases between. Germline V CDR1 and CDR2: MDHEN, SYDVKM. There are 14 residues in the CDR3.

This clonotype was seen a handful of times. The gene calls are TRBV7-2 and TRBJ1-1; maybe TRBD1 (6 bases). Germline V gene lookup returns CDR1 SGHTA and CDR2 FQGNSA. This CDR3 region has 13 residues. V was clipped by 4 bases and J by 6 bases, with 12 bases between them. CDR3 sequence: CASSSQGIAEAFF. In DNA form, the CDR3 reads TGTGCCAGCAGCTCCCAGGGGATCGCTGAAGCTTTCTTT. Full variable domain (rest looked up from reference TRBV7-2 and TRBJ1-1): GAGVSQSPSNKVTEKGKDVELRCDPISGHTALYWYRQSLGQGLEFLIYFQGNSAPDKSGLPSDRFSAERTGGSVSTLTIQRTQQEDSAVYLCASSSQGIAEAFFGQGTRLTVV.

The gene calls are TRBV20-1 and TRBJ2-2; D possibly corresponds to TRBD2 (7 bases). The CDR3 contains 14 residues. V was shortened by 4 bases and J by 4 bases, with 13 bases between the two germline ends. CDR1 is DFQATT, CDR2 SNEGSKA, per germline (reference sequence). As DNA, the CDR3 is TGCAGTGCTACCCGGGGGGCTGGCACCGGGGAGCTGTTTTTT. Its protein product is CSATRGAGTGELFF.

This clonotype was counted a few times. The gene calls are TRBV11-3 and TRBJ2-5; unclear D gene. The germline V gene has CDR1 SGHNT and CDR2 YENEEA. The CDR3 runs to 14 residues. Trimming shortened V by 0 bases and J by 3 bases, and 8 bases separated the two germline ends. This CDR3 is CASSLEWQKETQYF. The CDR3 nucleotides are TGTGCCAGCAGCTTAGAATGGCAAAAAGAGACCCAGTACTTC.

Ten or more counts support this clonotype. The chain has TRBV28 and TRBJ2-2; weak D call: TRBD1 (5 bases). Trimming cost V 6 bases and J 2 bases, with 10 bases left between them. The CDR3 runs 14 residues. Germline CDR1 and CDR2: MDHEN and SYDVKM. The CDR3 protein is CASSWTFNTGELFF. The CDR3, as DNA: TGTGCCAGCAGCTGGACATTTAACACCGGGGAGCTGTTTTTT.

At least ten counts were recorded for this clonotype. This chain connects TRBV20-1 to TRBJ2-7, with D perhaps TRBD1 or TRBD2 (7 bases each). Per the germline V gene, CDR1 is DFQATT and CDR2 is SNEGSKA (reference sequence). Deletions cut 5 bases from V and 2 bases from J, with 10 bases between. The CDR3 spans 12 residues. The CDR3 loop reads CSAQGGPYEQYF. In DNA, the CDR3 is TGCAGTGCTCAGGGGGGGCCCTACGAGCAGTACTTC.

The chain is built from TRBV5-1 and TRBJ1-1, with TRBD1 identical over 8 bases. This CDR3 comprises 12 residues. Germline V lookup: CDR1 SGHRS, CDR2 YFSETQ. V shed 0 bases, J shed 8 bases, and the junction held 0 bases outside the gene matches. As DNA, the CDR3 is TGCGCCAGCAGCTTGGGGGACAGGGAAGCTTTCTTT. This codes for CASSLGDREAFF.

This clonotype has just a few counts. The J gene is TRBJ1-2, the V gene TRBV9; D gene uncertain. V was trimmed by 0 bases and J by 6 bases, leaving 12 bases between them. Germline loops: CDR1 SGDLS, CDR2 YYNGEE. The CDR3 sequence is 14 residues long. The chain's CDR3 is CASSVDQGWNGYTF. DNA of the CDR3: TGTGCCAGCAGCGTAGATCAAGGGTGGAATGGCTACACCTTC.

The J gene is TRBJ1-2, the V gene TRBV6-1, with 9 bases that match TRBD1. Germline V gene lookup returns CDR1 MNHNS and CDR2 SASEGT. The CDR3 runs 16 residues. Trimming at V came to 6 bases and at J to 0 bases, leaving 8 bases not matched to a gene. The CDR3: CASRHGQGSTNYGYTF. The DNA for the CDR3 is TGTGCCAGCAGACACGGACAGGGGTCCACTAACTATGGCTACACCTTC.

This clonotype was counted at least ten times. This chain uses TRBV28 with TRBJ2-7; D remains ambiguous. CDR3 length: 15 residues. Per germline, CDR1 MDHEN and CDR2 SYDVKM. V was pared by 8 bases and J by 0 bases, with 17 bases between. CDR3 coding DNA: TGTGCCAGCTGCTTAGATCGCCATTTCTCCTACGAGCAGTACTTC. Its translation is CASCLDRHFSYEQYF. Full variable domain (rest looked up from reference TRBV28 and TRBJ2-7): DVKVTQSSRYLVKRTGEKVFLECVQDMDHENMFWYRQDPGLGLRLIYFSYDVKMKEKGDIPEGYSVSREKKERFSLILESASTNQTSMYLCASCLDRHFSYEQYFGPGTRLTVT.

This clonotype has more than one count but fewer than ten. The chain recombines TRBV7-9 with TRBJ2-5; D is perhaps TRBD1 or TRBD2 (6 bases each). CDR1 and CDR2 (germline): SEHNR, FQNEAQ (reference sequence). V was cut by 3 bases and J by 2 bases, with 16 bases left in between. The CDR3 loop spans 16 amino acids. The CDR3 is CASSLGPRGQQETQYF. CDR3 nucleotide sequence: TGTGCCAGCAGCTTGGGTCCTCGGGGGCAGCAAGAGACCCAGTACTTC.